This T cell receptor beta chain appears in the sequencing data of a study of T cell responses to AZD1222 COVID-19 vaccine. Study outcomes and limitations: A mostly white British donor set with more females was recruited, and clonal diversity was possibly underestimated. Elevations in Spike-specific TCR breadth and depth followed administration of two AZD1222 doses.

The protocol was immunoSEQ multiplex PCR, while the TCRdb copy is restricted to in-frame clones and leaves out a portion. The sample contains approximately 160,000 clones, around 94% of which appear only once. Comments on this clone: Antigen: not known.

Sequenced material: peripheral blood, taken on day 0 of AZD1222 vaccination. The sequence was obtained from an adult in good health.

The CDR3 sequence is CASSIKDSLGLNTEAFF. The CDR3 DNA reads as TGTGCCAGTAGTATAAAGGACAGTCTAGGTTTGAACACTGAAGCTTTCTTT. The chain recombines TRBV19 with TRBJ1-1; TRBD1 is a possible D gene (6 bases). This CDR3 spans 17 amino acids. CDR1 is LNHDA, CDR2 SQIVND, per germline (reference sequence). The V and J ends lost 2 bases and 0 bases respectively, with 16 bases between them.